One and the same sample provided the 23 T cell receptor beta chains below, sequenced in a study of CD8 T cells in Susac syndrome (dated by TCRdb to between 2018 and 2021). The library was built by means of the immunoSEQ multiplex PCR assay. RNA was extracted with the RNeasy kit and about 0.5 to 1 ug was reverse transcribed using random hexamers. TCRdb passed the public sequencing reads through fastp at Q25 and MiXCR, retaining productive beta sequences. Here each entry gathers all rows of one CDR3 protein and keeps the most common genes and DNA. The sample table records hundreds of thousands of distinct CDR3 sequences; about 88% of these occur just once. Clones ranked in the top ten supply less than 0.2% of the sample. Specimen: CD8+ T cells from PBMCs. Receptors were obtained from a human donor with multiple sclerosis.

In its sample, this clonotype was seen once. The junction shows a germline mismatch at one end, possibly a read error. The chain links TRBV6-5 to TRBJ1-3; tentatively, D is TRBD1 (5 bases). The CDR3 covers 11 residues. The germline V gene encodes CDR1 MNHEY and CDR2 SVGAGI. The CDR3 DNA reads as TGTGCCGGCAGTTACTTTGGCAGGGCATATTTT. Protein sequence: CAGSYFGRAYF.

The chain has TRBV7-6 and TRBJ2-7; D gene uncertain. CDR1 and CDR2 from the germline V gene are SGHVS and FNYEAQ. The CDR3 totals 12 residues. V gave up 5 bases and J gave up 6 bases, with 11 bases separating them. The CDR3 region is CASSPLVGEQYF. The CDR3 DNA is TGTGCCAGCAGCCCCCTCGTTGGCGAGCAGTACTTC.

This chain joins TRBV4-2 and TRBJ2-3; 8 bases are shared with TRBD2. Germline V lookup: CDR1 LGHNA, CDR2 YNFKEQ. J was trimmed by 1 base and V by 4 bases; bases with no gene match: 13. The CDR3 is 18 residues long. DNA for the CDR3: TGTGCCAGCAGCCGAACCCTCGTGCGGGAGGAGGGCACAGATACGCAGTATTTT. Translating it yields CASSRTLVREEGTDTQYF.

This clonotype was observed a single time. The rearrangement links TRBV29-1 to TRBJ1-1; D gene unclear. This CDR3 is built from 11 residues. Germline assignment: CDR1 SQVTM and CDR2 ANQGSEA. The V end lost 4 bases, the J end lost 0 bases, and 3 bases lay between the germline ends. In nucleotides, the CDR3 is TGCAGCGTTGCTATGAACACTGAAGCTTTCTTT. This translates into CSVAMNTEAFF.

This chain connects TRBV6-2 or TRBV6-3 to TRBJ2-1; 9 bases map to TRBD1. This CDR3 has 15 amino acids. Trimming at V came to 1 base and at J to 8 bases, leaving 6 bases not matched to a gene. Germline CDR1 MNHEY, CDR2 SVGEGT. CDR3 sequence reads: CASSYLGQGFDEQFF. For the CDR3, the DNA is TGTGCCAGCAGTTACTTGGGACAGGGTTTTGATGAGCAGTTCTTC.

The chain combines TRBV11-2 with TRBJ2-2; unclear D gene. The germline V and J ends were trimmed by 4 bases and 3 bases, with 3 bases remaining between them. This CDR3 is built from 12 residues. Germline V CDR1 and CDR2: SGHAT, FQNNGV. The CDR3 reads CASSSHTGELFF. CDR3 coding DNA: TGTGCCAGCAGCTCACACACCGGGGAGCTGTTTTTT. The full variable domain, with the rest looked up from reference TRBV11-2 and TRBJ2-2, is EAGVAQSPRYKIIEKRQSVAFWCNPISGHATLYWYQQILGQGPKLLIQFQNNGVVDDSQLPKDRFSAERLKGVDSTLKIQPAKLEDSAVYLCASSSHTGELFFGEGSRLTVL.

The chain employs TRBV12-3 or TRBV12-4 and TRBJ2-7; the D gene is possibly TRBD2 (6 bases). V lost 5 bases to trimming and J lost 4 bases, with 12 bases between them. The CDR3 extends over 13 amino acids. Here the CDR3 reads CASSPGTLYEQYF. CDR3 bases: TGTGCCAGCAGTCCCGGGACTCTATACGAGCAGTACTTC.

The rearrangement joins TRBV19 to TRBJ1-2; perhaps TRBD1 as D (6 bases). Germline-derived CDR1 and CDR2 are LNHDA and SQIVND (reference sequence). The CDR3 is 12 amino acids. Between the trimmed V and J ends, which lost 5 bases and 8 bases, there was a span of 12 bases. The CDR3, as DNA: TGTGCCAGTAGTCTGGGGGCGGACGGCTACACCTTC. Protein product: CASSLGADGYTF.

The rearrangement joins TRBV25-1 to TRBJ2-7; TRBD1 or TRBD2 may be the D gene (7 bases each). The CDR3 is 15 amino acids. Trimming stripped 3 bases from V and 4 bases from J, with 16 bases between. Germline V gene data show CDR1 as MGHDK and CDR2 as SYGVNS. For the CDR3, the DNA is TGTGCCAGCAGTGAGGTAGGCAGGGGGGGATACGAGCAGTACTTC. It specifies CASSEVGRGGYEQYF.

The chain employs TRBV7-9 and TRBJ2-1; D is ambiguous. The CDR3 has 11 amino acids. The V end lost 5 bases, the J end lost 8 bases, and 7 bases lay between the germline ends. The germline V gene has CDR1 SEHNR and CDR2 FQNEAQ (reference sequence). CDR3 nucleotide sequence: TGTGCCAGCAGCCCTAGTTATGAGCAGTTCTTC. It is translated as CASSPSYEQFF.

The rearrangement links TRBV14 to TRBJ1-2; 7 bases fit TRBD1. Germline trimming cut 0 bases from V and 8 bases from J; bases unmatched to any gene: 9. The germline V gene has CDR1 SGHDN and CDR2 FVKESK. This CDR3 has 15 residues. The CDR3 sequence: CASSQDQGGGRGYTF. The CDR3 DNA reads TGTGCCAGCAGCCAAGATCAAGGAGGGGGCCGGGGCTACACCTTC. Supplemented by reference TRBV14 and TRBJ1-2, the full variable domain reads EAGVTQFPSHSVIEKGQTVTLRCDPISGHDNLYWYRRVMGKEIKFLLHFVKESKQDESGMPNNRFLAERTGGTYSTLKVQPAELEDSGVYFCASSQDQGGGRGYTFGSGTRLTVV.

The chain uses TRBV12-3 or TRBV12-4 and TRBJ1-5, with 8 bases that match TRBD1. J lost 4 bases, V lost 6 bases, and 14 bases had no gene match. The CDR3 spans 17 residues. CDR3 in amino acids: CASSLFAVTGANQPQHF. CDR3 bases: TGTGCCAGCAGCCTGTTCGCCGTGACAGGGGCAAATCAGCCCCAGCATTTT.

This clonotype was found once. V and J are TRBV11-2 and TRBJ2-3; 12 nucleotides align to TRBD2. The CDR3 consists of 17 residues. With 3 bases clipped from V and 3 bases from J, the junction kept 7 bases outside the gene matches. CDR1 and CDR2 from the germline V gene are SGHAT and FQNNGV. The CDR3 DNA follows: TGTGCCAGCAGCTTCCAACTAGCGGGAGGTTTGACAGATACGCAGTATTTT. Its translation is CASSFQLAGGLTDTQYF.

The chain employs TRBV19 and TRBJ2-7; 9 nucleotides agree with TRBD2. The germline V gene has CDR1 LNHDA and CDR2 SQIVND (reference sequence). The CDR3 contains 14 residues. V shed 2 bases and J 2 bases; nucleotides not matched to a gene: 1. The DNA of the CDR3 is TGTGCCAGTAGTATAAGCGGGAGGACCTACGAGCAGTACTTC. It codes for CASSISGRTYEQYF.

This clonotype was found a few times. The V and J genes are TRBV28 and TRBJ2-7; no definite D call. This CDR3 has 12 residues. Trimming stripped 6 bases from V and 1 base from J, with 7 bases between. CDR1 and CDR2 from the germline V gene are MDHEN and SYDVKM. CDR3 residues: CASRDPSYEQYF. CDR3 DNA: TGTGCCAGCAGGGACCCGTCCTACGAGCAGTACTTC.

CDR3 loop: CATRDTANTEAFF. The CDR3 coding sequence is TGTGCCACCCGCGACACAGCGAACACTGAAGCTTTCTTT. The V call is TRBV7-9, the J call TRBJ1-1, with no clear D. CDR1 SEHNR and CDR2 FQNEAQ come from the germline V gene (reference sequence). V lost 10 bases and J lost 1, with 13 bases in between. CDR3 size: 13 residues. Using reference TRBV7-9 and TRBJ1-1 for the parts outside the CDR3, the full variable domain is DTGVSQNPRHKITKRGQNVTFRCDPISEHNRLYWYRQTLGQGPEFLTYFQNEAQLEKSRLLSDRFSAERPKGSFSTLEIQRTEQGDSAMYLCATRDTANTEAFFGQGTRLTVV.

The chain combines TRBV18 with TRBJ2-4; 7 bases map to TRBD1. This CDR3 spans 15 amino acids. Germline CDR1 is KGHSH and CDR2 is LQKENI. V lost 6 bases, J lost 5 bases, and 10 bases stayed unmatched. This CDR3 is CASSTPPQGENIQYF. CDR3 bases: TGTGCCAGCTCTACTCCCCCCCAGGGGGAAAACATTCAGTACTTC. Filled out from reference TRBV18 and TRBJ2-4, the complete variable domain reads NAGVMQNPRHLVRRRGQEARLRCSPMKGHSHVYWYRQLPEEGLKFMVYLQKENIIDESGMPKERFSAEFPKEGPSILRIQQVVRGDSAAYFCASSTPPQGENIQYFGAGTRLSVL.

The V and J genes are TRBV19 and TRBJ2-3; D is undetermined. V lost 1 base, J lost 10 bases, and 9 bases lay in between. Germline V gene data show CDR1 as LNHDA and CDR2 as SQIVND (reference sequence). This CDR3 contains 12 residues. CDR3 residues: CASSIGARPQYF. The CDR3 coding sequence is TGTGCCAGTAGTATAGGGGCGAGACCGCAGTATTTT.

V is TRBV6-6 and J is TRBJ2-1, with 11 positions matching TRBD2. Losses at the gene ends were 2 bases for V and 5 bases for J; bases not matched to a gene: 5. Germline loops: CDR1 MNHNY, CDR2 SVGAGI (reference sequence). The CDR3 contains 16 residues. Here the CDR3 DNA reads TGTGCCAGCAGTTACCCTAGCGGGGGGCCGGACAATGAGCAGTTCTTC. Protein product: CASSYPSGGPDNEQFF.

This sequence joins TRBV6-2 or TRBV6-3 and TRBJ2-1; TRBD1 might be the D (6 bases). V lost 7 bases and J lost 6, with 13 bases in between. The CDR3 extends over 13 amino acids. Germline CDR1 is MNHEY and CDR2 is SVGEGT. CDR3 protein: CASTGDGGNEQFF. The CDR3 DNA reads as TGTGCCAGCACAGGGGATGGGGGCAATGAGCAGTTCTTC.

The gene calls are TRBV7-9 and TRBJ1-4; 9 positions match TRBD1. Germline loops: CDR1 SEHNR, CDR2 FQNEAQ (reference sequence). This CDR3 comprises 15 residues. Germline trimming cut 5 bases from V and 6 bases from J; bases unmatched to any gene: 7. CDR3 protein: CASSRAQGADEKLFF. The CDR3 coding sequence is TGTGCCAGCAGCCGCGCACAGGGGGCTGATGAAAAACTGTTTTTT.

This clonotype was picked up one time. This sequence joins TRBV15 and TRBJ2-7; 7 nucleotides line up with TRBD1. Trimming removed 5 bases from V and 3 bases from J; junction bases left unmatched: 4. The CDR3 length is 13 residues. Germline lookup yields CDR1 LNHNV and CDR2 YYDKDF (reference sequence). The CDR3 DNA reads TGTGCCACCAGCCACCGGGACAGCTACGAGCAGTACTTC. This gives the protein CATSHRDSYEQYF.

The V call is TRBV27, the J call TRBJ2-1; 9 bases are shared with TRBD1. Germline CDR1 MNHEY, CDR2 SMNVEV (reference sequence). The CDR3 has 16 residues. Germline trimming cut 0 bases from V and 6 bases from J; bases unmatched to any gene: 6. The CDR3, as DNA: TGTGCCAGCAGTTTATCGAGGCGGACAGGGGCCAATGAGCAGTTCTTC. The encoded protein is CASSLSRRTGANEQFF.